This entry is about one TCR beta chain. Antigen unknown. Study-level findings and limits: Tumor memory CD4+ T cell TCR gene usage was found to cluster with blood and lymph node memory CD4+ cells and with lymph node naive CD4+ cells. Tumor Tregs overlapped most with tumor, then blood, naive CD4+ cells.

Each CDR3 protein is one row after TCRdb ran MiXCR on the 5' RACE reads. This table holds approximately 60,000 distinct CDR3 sequences, around a quarter found once. The receptor was derived from a female donor with breast cancer. What was sequenced was tumor-infiltrating memory CD4+ T cells sorted from the breast tumor. The subset: memory CD4+ T cells, CD4+CD45RO+CD25-.

The CDR3 region is CASSLGGKNIQYF. CDR3 bases: TGCGCCAGCAGCTTGGGAGGCAAAAACATTCAGTACTTC. The chain joins TRBV5-1 to TRBJ2-4; D not resolved. Germline V CDR1 and CDR2: SGHRS, YFSETQ. Trimming took off 0 bases at V and 3 bases at J, with 4 bases between the two ends. This CDR3 spans 13 amino acids.